Reported below is one TCR beta chain. No cognate antigen has been identified for it. The sample holds no much larger clone one base away, and base qualities are not on file. This sample is part of a study of radiotherapy plus CTLA-4 blockade in lung cancer (dated by TCRdb to the late 2010s). Concerning the study at large: Objective responses were observed in about a sixth of enrolled patients, and disease control was achieved in 30% to 40%.

Focal radiation therapy combined with CTLA-4 blockade (ipilimumab) was tested in patients with chemo-refractory metastatic non-small-cell lung cancer. Study-wide findings and limitations: After treatment with radiotherapy and ipilimumab, TCR clones that originated in tumors expanded in peripheral blood. Increased serum interferon-beta after radiation, together with early dynamic changes in blood T cell clones, were reported to be the strongest predictors of response.

Receptor amplification or capture employed the immunoSEQ multiplex PCR assay. Sourced from immuneACCESS, this table was stored by TCRdb with only in-frame sequences that have V and J called. A share of the clones is absent; for the studies checked, an unresolved V gene accounts for under half, and the remainder has no known explanation. For this sample there are tens of thousands of clones; approximately 73% appear just once. The ten largest clonotypes hold 3.6% of the sample. Inclusive of the bounding cysteine and phenylalanine, the CDR3 is 14 residues long. Only CDR3 DNA remains: 42 bases, in frame from the first base. V and J lose 3 bases and 0 bases, and a span of 9 bases separates them. The germline V gene encodes CDR1 MNHNS and CDR2 SASEGT.

The sequences come from peripheral blood, collected from a patient treated with radiotherapy plus ipilimumab. The rearranged segments are TRBV6-1 and TRBJ2-7; the D gene assignment is ambiguous. This clonotype was obtained from a human donor with non-small cell lung cancer who had stable disease on radiotherapy plus ipilimumab. The encoded CDR3 is CASSDPNISYEQYF. DNA sequence: TGTGCCAGCAGTGACCCGAATATCTCCTACGAGCAGTACTTC.